This T cell receptor (beta chain) was captured in a study of blood T cell repertoires in COVID-19. In the study overall: Acute and convalescent COVID-19 samples came from the United States, Italy and Spain.

Per the original methods: For nucleated cells, counts were estimated from reference gene primer amplification. Some clones are missing from TCRdb's copy, which holds only in-frame ones; the method was immunoSEQ multiplex PCR. V and J calls and clone size are given by that table; D and trimming were obtained from the DNA. The sample includes 120,000 or so clones, around 83% of them seen just once. The CDR3 extends over 14 amino acids. The germline V gene has CDR1 PRHDT and CDR2 FYEKMQ (reference sequence). V was cut by 0 bases and J by 4 bases, with 9 bases left in between. The chain employs TRBV13 and TRBJ1-2; D gene unclear. Source material: peripheral blood. The receptor's source is a man older than 75 with active or convalescent COVID-19. CDR3 nucleotides: TGTGCCAGCAGCTTAGGTAGCAGCTTCTATGGCTACACCTTC. Amino acids: CASSLGSSFYGYTF.